This T cell receptor beta chain was observed in a study of blood T cell repertoires in COVID-19. Original methodology: For nucleated cells, counts were estimated from reference gene primer amplification. The data were produced by immunoSEQ multiplex PCR, yet TCRdb's version contains in-frame clones alone and is incomplete. That table supplies the V and J calls and clone size; D and trimming were determined from the DNA. The table includes a few hundred thousand clones, 85% to 90% detected once. The CDR3 loop spans 14 amino acids. The germline V gene encodes CDR1 SQVTM and CDR2 ANQGSEA. The V and J ends lost 4 bases and 2 bases, in that order; junction bases with no gene match: 3. The study drew participants aged about 18 to 89 years from 20 to 30 US areas. Participant-reported clinical history was the basis for cohort assignment.

The sequence was obtained from a woman younger than 35 who had recovered from COVID-19. Sequenced: PBMCs or T cells enriched from blood (not recorded which). V and J are TRBV29-1 and TRBJ2-3; TRBD2 matches 10 bases. This CDR3 is CSVVAGGFTDTQYF. Written as DNA, the CDR3 is TGCAGCGTTGTAGCGGGGGGATTCACAGATACGCAGTATTTT.